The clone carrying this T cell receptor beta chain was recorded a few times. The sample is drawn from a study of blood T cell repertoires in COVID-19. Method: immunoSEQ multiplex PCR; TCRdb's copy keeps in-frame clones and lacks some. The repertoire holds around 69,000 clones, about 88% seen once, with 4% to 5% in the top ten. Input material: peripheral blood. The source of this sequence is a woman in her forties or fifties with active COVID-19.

CDR3: CAWSDRTGDYGYTF. The CDR3 region has the DNA TGTGCCTGGAGTGACCGGACAGGGGACTATGGCTACACCTTC. The rearrangement links TRBV30 to TRBJ1-2; 9 positions agree with TRBD1. CDR1 and CDR2 from the germline V gene are GTSNPN and SVGIG (reference sequence). V dropped 1 base and J dropped 3; count of bases not matched to a gene: 3. This CDR3 has 14 amino acids.